The following is a T cell receptor (beta chain) sequence with its context. Other DNA sequences in this sample translate to the same CDR3. This entry comes from a study of blood T cell repertoires in COVID-19. Study overall: The origin of the acute and convalescent COVID-19 samples was the United States, Italy and Spain. PBMCs, B-cell-depleted T cells, or T cells were the source of the cDNA or gDNA that made up the material.

Germline V gives CDR1 SGHNT, CDR2 YYREEE (reference sequence). Trimming took off 0 bases at V and 0 bases at J, with 6 bases between the two ends. The CDR3 extends over 15 amino acids. In the original workflow: Estimation of nucleated cell counts was performed using reference gene primer amplification. TCRdb's table, derived via immunoSEQ multiplex PCR, lists solely in-frame clones and lacks some. The V and J calls and clone size are taken from that table; D and trimming were inferred from the DNA. In the table there are 150,000 to 200,000 clones, approximately 87% of which are singletons. Sequenced sample: peripheral blood. This chain uses TRBV5-4 with TRBJ2-2, with D possibly matching TRBD2 (5 bases). The TCR comes from a woman between 65 and 79 years old with acute or convalescent COVID-19. CDR3 sequence reads: CASSLAGANTGELFF. The CDR3 bases are TGTGCCAGCAGCTTGGCCGGGGCGAACACCGGGGAGCTGTTTTTT. Full variable domain (remainder filled in from reference TRBV5-4 and TRBJ2-2): ETGVTQSPTHLIKTRGQQVTLRCSSQSGHNTVSWYQQALGQGPQFIFQYYREEENGRGNFPPRFSGLQFPNYSSELNVNALELDDSALYLCASSLAGANTGELFFGEGSRLTVL.